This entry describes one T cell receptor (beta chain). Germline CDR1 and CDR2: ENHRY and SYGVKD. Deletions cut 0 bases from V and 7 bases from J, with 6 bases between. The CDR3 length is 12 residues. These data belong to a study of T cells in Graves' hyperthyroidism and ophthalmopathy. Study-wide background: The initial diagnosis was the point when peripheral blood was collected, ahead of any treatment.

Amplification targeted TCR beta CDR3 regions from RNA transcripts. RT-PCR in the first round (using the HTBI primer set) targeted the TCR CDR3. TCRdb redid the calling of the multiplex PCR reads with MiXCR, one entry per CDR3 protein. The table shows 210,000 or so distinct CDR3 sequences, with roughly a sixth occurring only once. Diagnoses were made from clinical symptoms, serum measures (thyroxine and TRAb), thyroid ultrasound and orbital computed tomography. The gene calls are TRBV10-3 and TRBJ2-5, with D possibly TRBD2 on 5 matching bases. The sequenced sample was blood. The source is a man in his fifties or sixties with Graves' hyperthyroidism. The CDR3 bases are TGTGCCATCAGTGAGTCTGGAGGGACCCAGTACTTC. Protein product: CAISESGGTQYF.